This paragraph reports one TCR beta chain. The data derive from a study of control samples from healthy donors and cancer patients. This CDR3 spans 19 amino acids. CDR1 and CDR2 (germline): SGHRS, YFSETQ. Trimming cost V 1 base and J 0 bases; bases outside gene matches: 11. The data were produced by immunoSEQ multiplex PCR, yet TCRdb's version contains in-frame clones alone and is incomplete. This sample's table has about 210,000 clones. This TCR came from a woman aged 25-40 years in good health. This rearrangement joins TRBV5-1 to TRBJ2-2, with 8 bases that match TRBD2. Sequenced material: blood. The CDR3 loop is CASSLFWSGGAANTGELFF. The CDR3 nucleotides are TGCGCCAGCAGCTTGTTTTGGTCCGGGGGGGCTGCGAACACCGGGGAGCTGTTTTTT.